This TCR beta chain was profiled in a study of T cells after yellow fever vaccination. At the level of the study: Fractions containing few cells were prepared with SMART-Seq v4 Ultra Low Input. Study-wide findings and caveats: From the bulk population, abundant clonotypes could contaminate and appear within FACS-sorted repertoires.

This clonotype came up many times. V trimming: 7 bases; J trimming: 3 bases; junction bases outside the gene matches: 17. Germline CDR1 reads DFQATT; CDR2 reads SNEGSKA (reference sequence). The CDR3 runs to 17 residues. By 5'RACE template switching, TCR cDNA was produced, with a universal primer site and UMIs added in the process. MiXCR was run by TCRdb on the 5' RACE reads, yielding one entry per CDR3 protein. This sample has around 49,000 distinct CDR3 sequences; 6% to 7% occur once, and the top ten carry about 15%. The chain employs TRBV20-1 and TRBJ2-3; TRBD2 agrees at 9 bases. The input for sequencing was CD8+ T cells not binding an NS4B(214-222) dextramer, sorted from PBMCs, taken 45 days after the yellow fever booster vaccination. This sequence was found in a man aged 25-40 years who received the YFV17D yellow fever vaccine. The CDR3 DNA reads TGCAGTGGGGAGACCCAGGATGCGGGAGGGCCAACAGATACGCAGTATTTT. It codes for CSGETQDAGGPTDTQYF.